The rows below give T cell receptor beta chains drawn from one sample of a study of early T cells in non-severe SARS-CoV-2 infection. TCRdb called the 5' RACE reads again in MiXCR, with one record for every CDR3 protein. The sample lists roughly 80,000 distinct CDR3 sequences; about 14% were seen once. What was sequenced was whole blood. The receptors were gathered from an adult who was a healthcare worker with PCR-confirmed SARS-CoV-2 infection or an uninfected control (not recorded which). Both conserved end residues are part of each CDR3. D genes are given only for firm matches. Size values are once, few and many counts, or a class for expanded clones, and some rows have none.

v_call	clone_size	d_call	j_call	cdr3_aa	cdr3_nt
TRBV6-5	few	NA	TRBJ2-7	CASSYSRDTYEQYF	TGTGCCAGCAGTTACTCCCGGGACACCTACGAGCAGTACTTC
TRBV7-8	few	TRBD2	TRBJ2-3	CASSPGLAGGEPDTQYF	TGTGCCAGCAGCCCCGGACTAGCGGGAGGGGAGCCAGATACGCAGTATTTT
TRBV18	few	NA	TRBJ1-1	CASSPTANTEAFF	TGTGCCAGCTCACCGACGGCGAACACTGAAGCTTTCTTT
TRBV5-5	NA	NA	TRBJ2-1	CASSLYGGPYNEQFF	TGTGCCAGCAGCTTGTATGGGGGTCCTTACAATGAGCAGTTCTTC
TRBV12-3/TRBV12-4	few	NA	TRBJ2-2	CASSLLMAAGRTGELFF	TGTGCCAGCAGTTTACTAATGGCGGCGGGTCGCACCGGGGAGCTGTTTTTT
TRBV7-2	many	TRBD1	TRBJ1-5	CASSPQSTGFSQPQHF	TGTGCCAGCAGCCCACAATCGACAGGGTTTAGTCAGCCCCAGCATTTT
TRBV20-1	many	NA	TRBJ1-2	CSASPGHLSLYGYTF	TGCAGTGCTAGTCCGGGACACCTTTCCCTCTATGGCTACACCTTC
TRBV7-9	NA	TRBD2	TRBJ2-1	CASSPGTSSNEQFF	TGTGCCAGCAGCCCGGGGACTAGCAGCAATGAGCAGTTCTTC
TRBV18	many	NA	TRBJ1-2	CASSPPDYGYTF	TGTGCCAGCTCACCCCCCGATTATGGCTACACCTTC
TRBV27	few	TRBD1	TRBJ1-4	CASSFRTVDRGGEKLFF	TGTGCCAGCAGTTTCCGTACCGTGGACAGGGGTGGGGAAAAACTGTTTTTT
TRBV6-2/TRBV6-3	few	NA	TRBJ1-5	CASRPAGDGNQPQHF	TGTGCCAGCAGACCAGCGGGGGATGGCAATCAGCCCCAGCATTTT
TRBV7-9	few	NA	TRBJ2-2	CASSLDVRNTGELFF	TGTGCCAGCAGCTTAGATGTCCGAAACACCGGGGAGCTGTTTTTT
TRBV7-9	many	TRBD1	TRBJ2-2	CASSSTWTGDNTGELFF	TGTGCCAGCAGCTCCACTTGGACAGGGGACAACACCGGGGAGCTGTTTTTT
TRBV10-1	NA	NA	TRBJ2-1	CASSEYPYNEQFF	TGCGCCAGCAGTGAATATCCCTACAATGAGCAGTTCTTC
TRBV23-1	many	TRBD1	TRBJ2-1	CASSPRGRLNEQFF	TGCGCCAGCAGTCCCAGGGGGCGGTTGAATGAGCAGTTCTTC
TRBV4-2	few	NA	TRBJ1-5	CASSQGDQPQHF	TGTGCCAGCAGCCAAGGGGATCAGCCCCAGCATTTT
TRBV7-9	NA	TRBD2	TRBJ2-7	CASSAGLAGTYSYEQYF	TGTGCCAGCAGCGCCGGACTAGCGGGAACTTACTCCTACGAGCAGTACTTC
TRBV7-9	NA	NA	TRBJ2-3	CASSLHNSVDTQYF	TGTGCCAGCAGCTTGCATAATTCGGTGGATACGCAGTATTTT
TRBV18	NA	NA	TRBJ2-5	CASSPSSLEETQYF	TGTGCCAGCTCACCAAGTTCGCTGGAAGAGACCCAGTACTTC
TRBV20-1	many	NA	TRBJ1-2	CSARVTEGGYGYTF	TGCAGTGCTAGAGTGACAGAGGGCGGCTATGGCTACACCTTC
TRBV6-5	NA	NA	TRBJ2-2	CASTVTQAGELFF	TGTGCCAGCACCGTGACCCAAGCCGGGGAGCTGTTTTTT
TRBV12-3/TRBV12-4	many	TRBD1	TRBJ1-2	CASSHTDRSNYGYTF	TGTGCCAGCAGCCATACGGACAGGTCGAACTATGGCTACACCTTC
TRBV20-1	many	TRBD1	TRBJ1-2	CSAHTDRGAGGYTF	TGCAGTGCGCACACCGACAGGGGCGCAGGAGGCTACACCTTC
TRBV7-9	NA	TRBD1	TRBJ1-6	CASSHRGRDGSPLHF	TGTGCCAGCAGCCACAGGGGGAGGGATGGTTCACCCCTCCACTTT
TRBV29-1	few	NA	TRBJ2-5	CSVGTVETQYF	TGCAGCGTAGGGACGGTAGAGACCCAGTACTTC
TRBV12-3/TRBV12-4	once	NA	TRBJ2-1	CATPPIPNEQFF	TGTGCCACCCCTCCTATCCCCAATGAGCAGTTCTTC
TRBV20-1	few	NA	TRBJ2-3	CSALTGSTGTDTQYF	TGCAGTGCTCTAACAGGGTCTACAGGCACAGATACGCAGTATTTT
TRBV21-1	NA	NA	TRBJ2-3	CASSTPGGADTQYF	TGTGCCAGCAGCACCCCTGGGGGAGCAGATACGCAGTATTTT
TRBV4-1	NA	NA	TRBJ1-1	CASSPYGGGRNTEAFF	TGCGCCAGCAGCCCTTACGGGGGGGGCCGGAACACTGAAGCTTTCTTT
TRBV6-6	few	TRBD1	TRBJ2-5	CASSDTGVSETQYF	TGTGCCAGCAGTGACACAGGGGTCTCAGAGACCCAGTACTTC
TRBV28	once	NA	TRBJ2-7	CASIGGGPTAYEQYF	TGTGCCAGCATCGGGGGAGGTCCTACCGCCTACGAGCAGTACTTC
TRBV29-1	NA	TRBD1	TRBJ2-2	CSVAQGAGTGELFF	TGCAGCGTGGCCCAGGGGGCGGGAACCGGGGAGCTGTTTTTT
TRBV12-5	many	NA	TRBJ2-7	CASGSGLLLYEQYF	TGTGCTAGTGGTTCAGGACTGCTCCTCTACGAGCAGTACTTC
TRBV11-2	NA	TRBD2	TRBJ2-7	CASSLGQGGAGLSYEQYF	TGTGCCAGCAGCTTAGGTCAGGGAGGAGCGGGGCTCTCCTACGAGCAGTACTTC
TRBV7-6	many	NA	TRBJ2-1	CASSLGARSYNEQFF	TGTGCCAGCAGCTTAGGGGCCCGCTCCTACAATGAGCAGTTCTTC
TRBV9	NA	NA	TRBJ1-6	CASSPPGNYNSPLHF	TGTGCCAGCAGCCCACCGGGCAACTATAATTCACCCCTCCACTTT
TRBV9	NA	TRBD1	TRBJ2-7	CASSAGDRGREQYF	TGTGCCAGCAGCGCAGGGGACAGGGGGCGCGAGCAGTACTTC
TRBV30	NA	TRBD2	TRBJ2-5	CAWSVGTSGGKETQYF	TGTGCCTGGAGTGTAGGGACTAGCGGGGGGAAAGAGACCCAGTACTTC
TRBV20-1	many	NA	TRBJ2-1	CSAREEGSYNEQFF	TGCAGTGCTAGAGAGGAAGGGTCCTACAATGAGCAGTTCTTC
TRBV4-1	NA	NA	TRBJ1-1	CASSQVGRRATEAFF	TGCGCCAGCAGCCAAGTTGGGAGACGAGCAACTGAAGCTTTCTTT
TRBV9	NA	TRBD1	TRBJ2-5	CASSGGTGTKETQYF	TGTGCCAGCAGCGGAGGGACAGGAACCAAAGAGACCCAGTACTTC
TRBV6-6	many	NA	TRBJ2-1	CASTGETGSYNEQFF	TGTGCCAGTACGGGGGAAACAGGGTCATACAATGAGCAGTTCTTC
TRBV11-3	NA	NA	TRBJ2-5	CASSFRGLRETQYF	TGTGCCAGCAGCTTTCGGGGACTCAGGGAGACCCAGTACTTC
TRBV19	few	TRBD1	TRBJ1-2	CASSPTGDSYGYTF	TGTGCCAGTAGTCCGACAGGGGACAGCTATGGCTACACCTTC